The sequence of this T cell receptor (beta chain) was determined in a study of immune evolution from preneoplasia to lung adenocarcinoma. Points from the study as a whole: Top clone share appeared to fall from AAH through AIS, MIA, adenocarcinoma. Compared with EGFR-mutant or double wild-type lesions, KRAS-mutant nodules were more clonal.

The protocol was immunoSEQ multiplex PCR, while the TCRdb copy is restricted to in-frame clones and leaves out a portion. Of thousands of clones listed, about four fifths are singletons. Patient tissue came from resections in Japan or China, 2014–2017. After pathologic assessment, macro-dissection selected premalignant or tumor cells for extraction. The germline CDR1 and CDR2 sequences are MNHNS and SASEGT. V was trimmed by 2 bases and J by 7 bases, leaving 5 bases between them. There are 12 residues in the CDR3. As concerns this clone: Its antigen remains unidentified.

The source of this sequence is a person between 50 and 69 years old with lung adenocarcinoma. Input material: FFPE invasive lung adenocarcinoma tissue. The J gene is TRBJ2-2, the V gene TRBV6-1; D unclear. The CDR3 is CASSELRGELFF. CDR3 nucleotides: TGTGCCAGCAGTGAATTGCGCGGGGAGCTGTTTTTT.